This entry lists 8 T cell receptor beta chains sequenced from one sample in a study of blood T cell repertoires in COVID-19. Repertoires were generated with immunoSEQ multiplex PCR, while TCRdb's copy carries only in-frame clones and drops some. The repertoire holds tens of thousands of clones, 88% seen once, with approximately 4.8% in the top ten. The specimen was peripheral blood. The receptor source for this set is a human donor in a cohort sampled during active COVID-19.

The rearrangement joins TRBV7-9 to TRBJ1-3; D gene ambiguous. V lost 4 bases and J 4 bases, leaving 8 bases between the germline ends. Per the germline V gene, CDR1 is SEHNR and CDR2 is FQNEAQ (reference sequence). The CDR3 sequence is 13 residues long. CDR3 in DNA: TGTGCCAGCAGCTCAGCCGTGGGAAACACCATATATTTT. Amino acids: CASSSAVGNTIYF.

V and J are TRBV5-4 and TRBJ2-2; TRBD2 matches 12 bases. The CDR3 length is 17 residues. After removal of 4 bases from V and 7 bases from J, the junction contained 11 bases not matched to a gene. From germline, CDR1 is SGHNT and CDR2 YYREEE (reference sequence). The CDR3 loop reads CASSPSSGRAVDGELFF. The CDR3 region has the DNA TGTGCCAGCAGCCCGTCTAGCGGGAGGGCCGTCGACGGGGAGCTGTTTTTT.

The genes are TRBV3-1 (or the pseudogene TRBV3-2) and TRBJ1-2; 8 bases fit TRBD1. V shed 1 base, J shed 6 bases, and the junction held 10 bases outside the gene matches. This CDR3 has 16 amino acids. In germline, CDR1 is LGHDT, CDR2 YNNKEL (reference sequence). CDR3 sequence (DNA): TGTGCCAGCAGCCAAGGACAGGGGAAATTTCGAGATGGCTACACCTTC. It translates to CASSQGQGKFRDGYTF.

The CDR3 DNA sequence: TGTGCCAGCAGTTACGTGGTAGCGGGGTACAATGAGCAGTTCTTC. Translation gives CASSYVVAGYNEQFF. The chain employs TRBV6-2 or TRBV6-3 and TRBJ2-1, with 8 bases matching TRBD2. Germline lookup yields CDR1 MNHEY and CDR2 SVGEGT. This CDR3 contains 15 residues. V trimming: 2 bases; J trimming: 4 bases; junction bases outside the gene matches: 4.

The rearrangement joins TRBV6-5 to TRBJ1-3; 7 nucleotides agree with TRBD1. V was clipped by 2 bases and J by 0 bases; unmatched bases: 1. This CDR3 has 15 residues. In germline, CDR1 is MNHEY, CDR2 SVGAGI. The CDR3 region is CASSYGTVSGNTIYF. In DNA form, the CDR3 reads TGTGCCAGCAGTTACGGGACAGTCTCTGGAAACACCATATATTTT.

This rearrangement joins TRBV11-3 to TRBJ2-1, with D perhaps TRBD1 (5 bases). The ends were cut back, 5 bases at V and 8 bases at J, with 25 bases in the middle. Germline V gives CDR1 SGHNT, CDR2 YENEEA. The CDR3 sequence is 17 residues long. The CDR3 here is CASSPGRTRVLSDEQFF. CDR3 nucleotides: TGTGCCAGCAGCCCGGGTAGGACCAGGGTTCTGAGCGATGAGCAGTTCTTC.

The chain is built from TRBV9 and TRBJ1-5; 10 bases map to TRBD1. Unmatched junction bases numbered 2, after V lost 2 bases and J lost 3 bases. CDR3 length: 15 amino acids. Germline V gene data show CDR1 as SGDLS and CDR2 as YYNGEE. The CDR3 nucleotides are TGTGCCAGCAGCGTCGGGACAGGGGTCAATCAGCCCCAGCATTTT. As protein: CASSVGTGVNQPQHF. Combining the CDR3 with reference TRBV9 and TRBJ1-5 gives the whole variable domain DSGVTQTPKHLITATGQRVTLRCSPRSGDLSVYWYQQSLDQGLQFLIQYYNGEERAKGNILERFSAQQFPDLHSELNLSSLELGDSALYFCASSVGTGVNQPQHFGDGTRLSIL.

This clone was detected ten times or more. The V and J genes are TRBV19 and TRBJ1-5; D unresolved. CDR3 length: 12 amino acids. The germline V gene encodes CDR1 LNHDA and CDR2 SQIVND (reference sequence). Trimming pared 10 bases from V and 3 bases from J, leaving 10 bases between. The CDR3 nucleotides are TGTGCCACAAACGAGTACAATCAGCCCCAGCATTTT. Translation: CATNEYNQPQHF.